The entry below gives a single T cell receptor beta chain sequence along with its context. This sample is drawn from a study of preoperative IRX-2 immunotherapy in early breast cancer. Indicated treatment: preoperative locoregional IRX-2 cytokine immunotherapy. This phase Ib study tested locoregional IRX-2 cytokine immunotherapy given before surgery. CDR3 size: 14 residues. Trimming stripped 6 bases from V and 5 bases from J, with 16 bases between. Germline CDR1 reads MNHGY; CDR2 reads SAAAGT. Libraries were prepared by immunoSEQ multiplex PCR; TCRdb keeps only in-frame clonotypes and omits some of them. The table records about 98,000 clones, about nine tenths of them present only once.

The sequence was obtained from a human donor with breast cancer. The chain links TRBV6-8 to TRBJ2-5; possibly TRBD1 for D (8 bases). The sequenced sample was tumor tissue, obtained after IRX-2 immunotherapy. CDR3 protein: CASSLQGGWETQYF. Here the CDR3 DNA reads TGTGCCAGCAGCTTACAGGGGGGGTGGGAGACCCAGTACTTC.